This TCR beta chain emerged from a study of blood T cell repertoires in COVID-19. Across the whole study: The samples span acute and convalescent COVID-19 from the United States, Italy and Spain. PBMCs, B-cell-depleted T cells, or T cells were the source of the cDNA or gDNA that made up the material.

Participants had their cohort set by participant-reported clinical history. Repertoires were generated with immunoSEQ multiplex PCR, while TCRdb's copy carries only in-frame clones and drops some. This table holds 150,000 to 200,000 clones, around 80% found once. The sequence was collected from a man aged 45-65 years who had recovered from COVID-19. Sequences were obtained from PBMCs or T cells enriched from blood (not recorded which).

In nucleotides, the CDR3 is TGTGCCAGCAGCTTAGATTGGACAGGGGCGAACACTGAAGCTTTCTTT. It encodes CASSLDWTGANTEAFF. This sequence joins TRBV11-3 and TRBJ1-1; 9 nucleotides line up with TRBD1. Germline values: CDR1 SGHNT, CDR2 YENEEA. CDR3 length: 16 amino acids. V shed 0 bases and J 1 base; nucleotides not matched to a gene: 3.